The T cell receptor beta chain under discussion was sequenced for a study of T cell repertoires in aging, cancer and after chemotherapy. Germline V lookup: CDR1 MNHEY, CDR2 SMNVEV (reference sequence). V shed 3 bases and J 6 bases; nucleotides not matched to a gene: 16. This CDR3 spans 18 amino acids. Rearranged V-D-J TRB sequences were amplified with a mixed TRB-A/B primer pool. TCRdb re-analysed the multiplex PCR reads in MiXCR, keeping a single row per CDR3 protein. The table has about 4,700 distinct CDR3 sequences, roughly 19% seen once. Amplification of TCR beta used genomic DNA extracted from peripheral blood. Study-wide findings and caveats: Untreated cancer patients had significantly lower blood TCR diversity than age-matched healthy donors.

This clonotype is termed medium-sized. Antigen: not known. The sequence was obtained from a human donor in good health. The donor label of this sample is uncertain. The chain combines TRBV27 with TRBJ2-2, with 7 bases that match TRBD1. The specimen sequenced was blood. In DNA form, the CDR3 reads TGTGCCAGCAGTTTCATCGACAGGGCCCCAAACCGGGCCGGGGAGCTGTTTTTT. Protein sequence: CASSFIDRAPNRAGELFF.